This entry lists 24 T cell receptor beta chains sequenced from one sample in a study of CD8 T cells in ankylosing spondylitis. MiXCR, applied by TCRdb to the 5' RACE reads, yields one record per CDR3 protein. The data show about 150,000 distinct CDR3 sequences, 6% to 8.5% seen once. The sequencing input was blood, either unsorted or a sorted T cell fraction (not recorded which). The receptor source for this set is a female donor with ankylosing spondylitis or in good health (not recorded which).

This clonotype showed up many times. The J gene is TRBJ2-3, the V gene TRBV9, with TRBD1 identical over 7 bases. V shed 4 bases and J 5 bases; nucleotides not matched to a gene: 7. The CDR3 totals 14 residues. The germline gives CDR1 SGDLS, CDR2 YYNGEE. Here the CDR3 reads CASSTQTGQDTQYF. The DNA for the CDR3 is TGTGCCAGCAGCACCCAGACAGGGCAAGATACGCAGTATTTT.

The sample holds many counts of this clonotype. The V gene is TRBV12-3 or TRBV12-4, the J gene TRBJ1-5; 7 nucleotides align to TRBD1. This CDR3 region has 13 residues. With 9 bases clipped from V and 3 bases from J, the junction kept 5 bases outside the gene matches. CDR3 bases: TGTGCCAGTCGACAGGGTCACAATCAGCCCCAGCATTTT. It codes for CASRQGHNQPQHF.

This clonotype was seen ten or more times. J is TRBJ2-7 and V is TRBV12-3 or TRBV12-4; D might be TRBD1 (6 bases). This CDR3 is built from 12 residues. Trimming stripped 2 bases from V and 6 bases from J, with 8 bases between. CDR3 coding DNA: TGTGCCAGCAGTTTACAGGGGTCCGAGCAGTACTTC. Amino acids: CASSLQGSEQYF.

This clonotype was counted at least ten times. This chain links TRBV3-1 with TRBJ2-2; D is uncertain. Germline V gene sequence: CDR1 LGHDT, CDR2 YNNKEL (reference sequence). The CDR3 consists of 15 residues. V lost 1 base, J lost 6 bases, and 12 bases lay in between. CDR3 protein: CASSQGPTAPGELFF. As DNA, the CDR3 is TGTGCCAGCAGCCAAGGCCCCACAGCCCCCGGGGAGCTGTTTTTT.

This clonotype was seen ten or more times. This sequence joins TRBV29-1 and TRBJ1-1; TRBD1 aligns across 7 bases. The germline V gene encodes CDR1 SQVTM and CDR2 ANQGSEA. The length of the CDR3 is 16 residues. The V gene end was trimmed by 1 base and the J gene end by 0 bases; junction bases not matched to a gene: 8. The CDR3 sequence: CSVEGGDSLMNTEAFF. The DNA of the CDR3 is TGCAGCGTTGAAGGGGGGGACAGTCTCATGAACACTGAAGCTTTCTTT.

This clonotype was recorded many times. The gene calls are TRBV12-3 or TRBV12-4 and TRBJ1-1; D perhaps matches TRBD1 (6 bases). CDR3 length: 13 amino acids. V lost 6 bases to trimming and J lost 4 bases, with 12 bases between them. The CDR3 nucleotides read TGTGCCAGCAGGACCAAGGGGGGCACTGAAGCTTTCTTT. Amino acids: CASRTKGGTEAFF.

This clonotype was counted a few times. The V and J genes are TRBV7-6 and TRBJ1-3, with 9 bases fitting TRBD1. The length of the CDR3 is 15 residues. CDR1 is SGHVS, CDR2 FNYEAQ, per germline. Trimming took 4 bases from V and 8 from J; bases not matched to a gene: 9. The CDR3 region has the DNA TGTGCCAGCAGCTCAGGGTGGACAGGGGCGGACACCATATATTTT. This sequence encodes CASSSGWTGADTIYF.

This clonotype was seen at least ten times. CDR3 DNA sequence: TGTGCCAGCAGTGGAGGGGGCGTCCGCAATGAGCAGTTCTTC. Translating gives CASSGGGVRNEQFF. The rearrangement joins TRBV12-3 or TRBV12-4 to TRBJ2-1, with TRBD1 as a possible D gene (7 bases). Trimming took off 5 bases at V and 6 bases at J, with 14 bases between the two ends. The CDR3 is made up of 14 amino acids.

Ten or more counts support this clonotype. This sequence joins TRBV5-1 and TRBJ2-1, with D possibly TRBD1 on 6 matching bases. Germline V lookup: CDR1 SGHRS, CDR2 YFSETQ. The V end was cut by 0 bases, the J end by 11 bases, with 12 bases between. CDR3 length: 13 amino acids. DNA for the CDR3: TGCGCCAGCAGCTTGGAAACAGGGTCTAAGCAGTTCTTC. Residues: CASSLETGSKQFF.

This clonotype was counted ten times or more. The chain recombines TRBV24-1 with TRBJ1-2; no clear D. The CDR3 length is 11 residues. Germline V gives CDR1 KGHDR, CDR2 SFDVKD. V lost 6 bases and J lost 4, with 5 bases in between. The CDR3 protein is CATSNSYGYTF. Here the CDR3 DNA reads TGTGCCACCAGTAACAGCTATGGCTACACCTTC.

This clonotype was counted ten times or more. The rearrangement joins TRBV4-1 to TRBJ1-5; tentatively, D is TRBD1 (5 bases). Germline values: CDR1 MGHRA, CDR2 YSYEKL. The CDR3 has 16 residues. Trimming took 2 bases from V and 7 from J, leaving 18 bases between them. Here the CDR3 DNA reads TGCGCCAGCAGCCAACCCGGGCAGGGAGTGCGGCAGCCCCAGCATTTT. Its translation is CASSQPGQGVRQPQHF.

This clonotype has a count of ten or more. This rearrangement joins TRBV5-4 to TRBJ2-2; D is uncertain. V dropped 4 bases and J dropped 8 bases, with 21 bases sitting between them. CDR3 length: 16 amino acids. CDR1 and CDR2 (germline): SGHNT, YYREEE (reference sequence). The chain's CDR3 is CASSINRAISTGELFF. CDR3 in DNA: TGTGCCAGCAGCATAAACCGGGCCATATCAACTGGGGAGCTGTTTTTT.

There are many counts of this clonotype. The chain uses TRBV12-3 or TRBV12-4 and TRBJ1-2; TRBD1 agrees at 12 bases. J was trimmed by 7 bases and V by 0 bases; bases with no gene match: 3. This CDR3 has 15 amino acids. CDR3 bases: TGTGCCAGCAGTTTAGCGGGACAGGGGGCGCTTGGCTACACCTTC. It yields the protein CASSLAGQGALGYTF.

The sample holds many counts of this clonotype. J is TRBJ2-7 and V is TRBV20-1, with 9 bases identical to TRBD1. This CDR3 comprises 13 residues. V was pared by 4 bases and J by 4 bases, with 5 bases of the junction left unmatched. Germline V lookup: CDR1 DFQATT, CDR2 SNEGSKA (reference sequence). CDR3 region: CSAIIGQGYEQYF. DNA for the CDR3: TGCAGTGCTATTATCGGACAGGGGTACGAGCAGTACTTC.

This clonotype was recorded at least ten times. This chain connects TRBV25-1 to TRBJ2-1; 11 bases align to TRBD1. The CDR3 sequence is 15 residues long. After removal of 4 bases from V and 5 bases from J, the junction contained 4 bases not matched to a gene. In germline, CDR1 is MGHDK, CDR2 SYGVNS. For the CDR3, the DNA is TGTGCCAGCAGTGGGACAGGGGGCGAGAACAATGAGCAGTTCTTC. Amino acids: CASSGTGGENNEQFF.

This clonotype occurred many times. The gene calls are TRBV6-5 and TRBJ1-2; TRBD1 agrees at 7 bases. J gave up 8 bases and V 5 bases, and 11 bases lay outside the gene matches. The CDR3 totals 14 residues. Germline CDR1 reads MNHEY; CDR2 reads SVGAGI. CDR3 in DNA: TGTGCCAGCAGTCCTCGACAGGGTTTGGTGGGCTACACCTTC. This gives the protein CASSPRQGLVGYTF.

This clonotype was detected ten times or more. This chain joins TRBV7-6 and TRBJ2-3; TRBD1 matches 8 bases. This CDR3 spans 15 amino acids. Germline V gene sequence: CDR1 SGHVS, CDR2 FNYEAQ. The ends lost 5 bases at V and 0 bases at J; junction bases unmatched: 4. The CDR3 region has the DNA TGTGCCAGCAGCATGACAGGGGCGAGCACAGATACGCAGTATTTT. It translates to CASSMTGASTDTQYF.

This clonotype was recorded many times. The chain recombines TRBV5-1 with TRBJ2-3; D gene uncertain. This CDR3 spans 13 amino acids. V was cut by 0 bases and J by 2 bases, with 4 bases left in between. Germline loops: CDR1 SGHRS, CDR2 YFSETQ. The CDR3 here is CASSLAVTDTQYF. CDR3 sequence (DNA): TGCGCCAGCAGCTTGGCCGTCACAGATACGCAGTATTTT.

This clonotype was detected many times. The rearrangement uses TRBV15 and TRBJ1-6, with no clear D. The CDR3 sequence is 13 residues long. From germline, CDR1 is LNHNV and CDR2 YYDKDF (reference sequence). Trimming took 8 bases from V and 7 from J, leaving 12 bases between them. The CDR3 loop reads CATATASNSPLHF. As DNA, the CDR3 is TGTGCCACCGCCACAGCATCCAATTCACCCCTCCACTTT.

This clonotype was counted ten times or more. The rearrangement joins TRBV3-1 to TRBJ1-5, with D unclear. The CDR3 contains 15 residues. V was trimmed by 0 bases and J by 7 bases, leaving 13 bases between them. Germline V gene data show CDR1 as LGHDT and CDR2 as YNNKEL (reference sequence). CDR3 DNA: TGTGCCAGCAGCCAAGATGCTTCGGCCGGCCAGCCCCAGCATTTT. The encoded protein is CASSQDASAGQPQHF.

The chain links TRBV29-1 to TRBJ1-1; D is ambiguous. The length of the CDR3 is 12 residues. Germline CDR1 reads SQVTM; CDR2 reads ANQGSEA. V was pared by 4 bases and J by 6 bases, with 12 bases between. CDR3 region: CSVAVSGAEAFF. In DNA, the CDR3 is TGCAGCGTTGCTGTTTCCGGCGCTGAAGCTTTCTTT.

The table lists this clonotype with many counts. The V gene is TRBV7-3, the J gene TRBJ2-1, with D maybe TRBD2 (6 bases). The CDR3 is 17 amino acids. The germline V gene encodes CDR1 SGHTA and CDR2 FQGTGA. Trimming left V 9 bases short and J 2 bases short, with 23 bases between. CDR3 nucleotides: TGTGCCAGACCCCCCGAGGAGGGGATCCGAACCTACAATGAGCAGTTCTTC. Protein product: CARPPEEGIRTYNEQFF.

This clonotype came up many times. The rearrangement joins TRBV11-2 to TRBJ2-7, with a tentative D call TRBD1 (5 bases). V was cut by 5 bases and J by 1 base, with 15 bases left in between. Germline CDR1 reads SGHAT; CDR2 reads FQNNGV. This CDR3 region has 15 residues. CDR3 sequence (DNA): TGTGCCAGCAGCCCCGCGACAGTGCCTTCCTACGAGCAGTACTTC. This codes for CASSPATVPSYEQYF.

In this sample, this clonotype turned up many times. V gene TRBV12-3 or TRBV12-4 combines with J gene TRBJ1-1; D is unresolved. This CDR3 comprises 17 residues. The ends were cut back, 3 bases at V and 1 base at J, with 18 bases in the middle. The CDR3 is CASSFVVGGQPNTEAFF. CDR3 DNA sequence: TGTGCCAGCAGTTTCGTCGTCGGCGGGCAACCGAACACTGAAGCTTTCTTT.